This TCR beta chain was captured by sequencing in a study of vaccination and CD4 T cells after COVID-19. A word on this clonotype: Its antigen is not identified.

The CDR3 covers 18 residues. The germline V gene has CDR1 DFQATT and CDR2 SNEGSKA (reference sequence). V was pared by 1 base and J by 3 bases, with 22 bases between. Sequencing of the DNA from cultured CD4+ T cells was carried out with the Oncomine TCR Beta short-read assay. From the PCR reads, TCRdb called clonotypes with MiXCR, one entry per CDR3 protein. The repertoire includes fewer than 15,000 distinct CDR3 sequences, 61% of them detected once, and approximately 7.4% sits in the top ten. The treatment here: roughly 10-day PBMC culture with coronavirus spike peptide pools or control peptides (ViraFEST assay). Before TCRs were sequenced, ViraFEST expanded antigen-specific T cells with peptide pools. Regarding the study as a whole: Median SARS-CoV-2-reactive clonotype numbers went from approximately 21 to 40; this increase was not significant. Median about 90% of reactive clones detected in convalescent patients emerged only post-vaccination.

This chain connects TRBV20-1 to TRBJ2-1; D could derive from TRBD1 or TRBD2 (7 bases each). Sample: CD4+ T cells from blood, cultured in vitro. The origin of this receptor is a human donor who had recovered from COVID-19. For the CDR3, the DNA is TGCAGTGCTAGAGTGGATCAGGGGGGGACAGAGGTCTACAATGAGCAGTTCTTC. Encoded protein: CSARVDQGGTEVYNEQFF.